The 24 T cell receptor beta chains given below trace back to one sample, sequenced in a study of T-cell memory formation after mild COVID-19. In TCRdb, the 5' RACE reads were re-called with MiXCR into one record per CDR3 protein. The sample yields under 300,000 distinct CDR3 sequences, roughly 8.2% seen once. The specimen sequenced was PBMCs or a T cell subset sorted from them (not recorded which). These receptors came from a man younger than 30 who had mild COVID-19 (a few samples of this study predate the infection). Cell type and time point are not known.

This clonotype was observed at least ten times. A read error may produce the germline difference seen at one junction end. The chain combines TRBV3-1 with TRBJ1-5, with D hard to call. CDR1 and CDR2 from the germline V gene are LGHDT and YNNKEL (reference sequence). This CDR3 spans 13 amino acids. CDR3 sequence: CASSQDLDQPQHF. CDR3 nucleotides: TGTGCCAGCAGTCAAGACCTGGATCAGCCCCAGCATTTT.

A few counts support this clonotype. The rearrangement joins TRBV6-2 or TRBV6-3 to TRBJ2-5, with D perhaps being TRBD1 or TRBD2 (6 bases each). This CDR3 is built from 14 residues. CDR1 and CDR2 (germline): MNHEY, SVGEGT. Trimming removed 8 bases at V and 1 base at J, with 14 bases between. CDR3 in amino acids: CASYGGGAQETQYF. CDR3 in DNA: TGTGCCAGCTACGGAGGGGGAGCCCAAGAGACCCAGTACTTC.

This clonotype was found a few times. The chain combines TRBV12-3 or TRBV12-4 with TRBJ1-3, with D possibly being TRBD1 (6 bases). The V and J ends lost 1 base and 4 bases respectively, with 11 bases between them. The CDR3 is 15 residues long. The CDR3 loop reads CASSLGGAGGNTIYF. Written as DNA, the CDR3 is TGTGCCAGCAGTTTAGGGGGGGCGGGAGGAAACACCATATATTTT.

This clonotype showed up many times. The chain is built from TRBV9 and TRBJ2-3; 15 bases are shared with TRBD2. The V gene end was trimmed by 3 bases and the J gene end by 5 bases; junction bases not matched to a gene: 4. In germline, CDR1 is SGDLS, CDR2 YYNGEE. This CDR3 comprises 16 residues. Written as DNA, the CDR3 is TGTGCCAGCAGCGCAGGACTAGCGGGGGGGCAAGATACGCAGTATTTT. It is translated as CASSAGLAGGQDTQYF.

This sequence joins TRBV20-1 and TRBJ1-1, with D possibly matching TRBD1 (5 bases). The germline V and J ends were trimmed by 2 bases and 0 bases, with 10 bases remaining between them. The CDR3 runs to 14 residues. CDR1 and CDR2 from the germline V gene are DFQATT and SNEGSKA (reference sequence). CDR3: CSARKGSVNTEAFF. Written as DNA, the CDR3 is TGCAGTGCTAGAAAGGGGAGCGTGAACACTGAAGCTTTCTTT.

This clonotype has at least ten counts. The chain joins TRBV7-2 to TRBJ1-2, with D maybe TRBD1 (5 bases). From germline, CDR1 is SGHTA and CDR2 FQGNSA. The CDR3 totals 11 residues. V was pared by 4 bases and J by 10 bases, with 10 bases between. CDR3 residues: CASSSTRVYTF. In DNA, the CDR3 is TGTGCCAGCAGCTCCACCAGGGTCTACACCTTC.

A few counts support this clonotype. The V and J genes are TRBV6-5 and TRBJ2-5; the D call may be TRBD1 or TRBD2 (5 bases each). In germline, CDR1 is MNHEY, CDR2 SVGAGI. Between the trimmed V and J ends, which lost 7 bases and 4 bases, there was a span of 22 bases. The CDR3 runs 16 residues. The DNA of the CDR3 is TGTGCCAGCACTCCGGGGTGGGGGTTGCGCGGAGAGACCCAGTACTTC. Translating gives CASTPGWGLRGETQYF.

This clonotype was found many times. The gene calls are TRBV2 and TRBJ2-1; no firm D call. From germline, CDR1 is SNHLY and CDR2 FYNNEI. The CDR3 extends over 12 amino acids. The V end was cut by 4 bases, the J end by 2 bases, with 3 bases between. CDR3 protein: CASSGPYNEQFF. The CDR3 bases are TGTGCCAGCAGTGGACCCTACAATGAGCAGTTCTTC.

This clonotype was detected only a few times. This chain connects TRBV7-3 to TRBJ2-3, with 9 positions matching TRBD2. The CDR3 is made up of 16 amino acids. J gave up 2 bases and V 2 bases, and 5 bases lay outside the gene matches. The germline V gene encodes CDR1 SGHTA and CDR2 FQGTGA. CDR3 coding DNA: TGTGCCAGCAGCTTATGGGCGGGGGGGACCACAGATACGCAGTATTTT. Translated, it gives CASSLWAGGTTDTQYF.

This clonotype was counted between two and nine times. The chain carries TRBV12-3 or TRBV12-4 and TRBJ1-2; D remains ambiguous. The germline V and J ends were trimmed by 4 bases and 3 bases, with 12 bases remaining between them. The CDR3 runs 14 residues. CDR3 DNA: TGTGCCAGCAGTTCGGCGGCGGTAGACTATGGCTACACCTTC. Its translation is CASSSAAVDYGYTF.

This clonotype came up a few times. The CDR3 here is CASSLSGSGNQPQHF. The CDR3 DNA reads TGTGCCAGCAGTTTGTCGGGGTCGGGCAATCAGCCCCAGCATTTT. V and J are TRBV12-3 or TRBV12-4 and TRBJ1-5; D is unclear. The CDR3 consists of 15 residues. V lost 3 bases and J 2 bases, leaving 11 bases between the germline ends.

This clonotype has ten or more counts. The chain employs TRBV11-2 and TRBJ2-5; D is perhaps TRBD2 (6 bases). There are 14 residues in the CDR3. The V and J ends lost 1 base and 5 bases respectively, with 11 bases between them. Germline CDR1 SGHAT, CDR2 FQNNGV. The chain's CDR3 is CASSLAGGAETQYF. The CDR3 bases are TGTGCCAGCAGCTTAGCGGGCGGGGCCGAGACCCAGTACTTC.

This sequence joins TRBV6-5 and TRBJ2-5; D perhaps matches TRBD2 (5 bases). CDR3 length: 15 amino acids. The germline gives CDR1 MNHEY, CDR2 SVGAGI. V lost 2 bases, J lost 2 bases, and 12 bases lay in between. CDR3 bases: TGTGCCAGCAGTTACCTAGGACGGGGACAAGAGACCCAGTACTTC. Amino acids: CASSYLGRGQETQYF.

This clonotype was observed a handful of times. The genes are TRBV20-1 and TRBJ1-1; D gene uncertain. The CDR3 contains 14 residues. Trimming took off 1 base at V and 1 base at J, with 10 bases between the two ends. Germline V gene sequence: CDR1 DFQATT, CDR2 SNEGSKA (reference sequence). CDR3 nucleotides: TGCAGTGCTAGAGTCTTAAGGACGAACACTGAAGCTTTCTTT. It translates to CSARVLRTNTEAFF.

V gene TRBV5-1 combines with J gene TRBJ1-6, with a possible D match to TRBD1 (5 bases). The CDR3 consists of 14 residues. CDR1 and CDR2 from the germline V gene are SGHRS and YFSETQ. V was pared by 6 bases and J by 9 bases, with 16 bases between. CDR3 protein: CASTLGDRSSPLHF. CDR3 DNA: TGCGCCAGCACCCTTGGGGACCGGAGTTCACCCCTCCACTTT.

This clonotype was seen ten or more times. The CDR3 protein is CASSLRWGRLNEKLFF. In DNA form, the CDR3 reads TGCGCCAGCAGCCTGAGATGGGGCAGACTTAATGAAAAACTGTTTTTT. The chain couples TRBV4-3 to TRBJ1-4, with D perhaps matching TRBD1 (5 bases). CDR1 is LGHNA and CDR2 is YSLEER in the germline V gene. Trimming left V 4 bases short and J 4 bases short, with 16 bases between. The length of the CDR3 is 16 residues.

This clonotype was seen repeatedly, ten times or more. The chain has TRBV18 and TRBJ1-1, with 8 bases matching TRBD1. With V trimmed by 6 bases and J by 4 bases, 7 bases remained unmatched. The germline gives CDR1 KGHSH, CDR2 LQKENI. The CDR3 is 14 amino acids. The CDR3 loop is CASSRQGTRTEAFF. CDR3 nucleotides: TGTGCCAGCTCGCGACAGGGGACGCGCACTGAAGCTTTCTTT.

This clonotype was observed a handful of times. This chain connects TRBV5-1 to TRBJ2-2, with 10 bases that match TRBD1. The germline gives CDR1 SGHRS, CDR2 YFSETQ. The V segment lost 5 bases and the J segment 7 bases; nucleotides outside the gene matches: 8. The CDR3 length is 15 residues. This CDR3 is CASRPPGQGNGELFF. CDR3 sequence (DNA): TGCGCCAGCAGACCTCCGGGACAGGGGAACGGGGAGCTGTTTTTT.

The CDR3 loop is CAISATIGMRAKNIQYF. The CDR3 nucleotides read TGTGCCATCAGTGCGACGATAGGGATGAGGGCCAAAAACATTCAGTACTTC. V gene TRBV10-3 combines with J gene TRBJ2-4; no definite D call. Germline V gene data show CDR1 as ENHRY and CDR2 as SYGVKD. This CDR3 comprises 17 residues. V lost 4 bases and J lost 1, with 17 bases in between.

V and J are TRBV5-1 and TRBJ2-3; 11 bases agree with TRBD2. This CDR3 has 15 amino acids. Per germline, CDR1 SGHRS and CDR2 YFSETQ. The ends lost 4 bases at V and 3 bases at J; junction bases unmatched: 4. The CDR3 loop is CASSDIAGGTDTQYF. CDR3 coding DNA: TGCGCCAGCAGCGATATAGCGGGGGGGACAGATACGCAGTATTTT.

This clonotype has ten or more counts. The chain combines TRBV18 with TRBJ2-2, with TRBD1 as a possible D gene (6 bases). The V gene lost 3 bases and the J gene lost 4 bases, with 12 bases spanning the gap. The CDR3 is made up of 15 amino acids. Germline values: CDR1 KGHSH, CDR2 LQKENI. The CDR3 here is CASSPATGPTGELFF. The CDR3, as DNA: TGTGCCAGCTCACCCGCTACAGGGCCCACCGGGGAGCTGTTTTTT.

This clonotype came up many times. The rearrangement uses TRBV5-1 and TRBJ2-5; D perhaps matches TRBD1 (6 bases). Germline-derived CDR1 and CDR2 are SGHRS and YFSETQ. The CDR3 spans 15 residues. Trimming took off 0 bases at V and 2 bases at J, with 11 bases between the two ends. The CDR3 spells CASSLADRVQETQYF. The CDR3, as DNA: TGCGCCAGCAGCTTGGCGGACAGAGTTCAAGAGACCCAGTACTTC.

This clonotype was observed a handful of times. This chain connects TRBV24-1 to TRBJ2-2, with D possibly TRBD1 on 5 matching bases. Germline-derived CDR1 and CDR2 are KGHDR and SFDVKD. The V gene lost 8 bases and the J gene lost 5 bases, with 14 bases spanning the gap. The CDR3 loop spans 14 amino acids. CDR3: CATKKGPRTGELFF. CDR3 in DNA: TGTGCCACCAAAAAGGGGCCTAGGACCGGGGAGCTGTTTTTT.

This clonotype appeared a few times. The chain carries TRBV6-2 or TRBV6-3 and TRBJ2-7, with D perhaps given as TRBD1 or TRBD2 (5 bases each). Per germline, CDR1 MNHEY and CDR2 SVGEGT. This CDR3 region has 14 residues. Between the trimmed V and J ends, which lost 7 bases and 5 bases, there was a span of 18 bases. This CDR3 is CASTPLRDVHEQYF. In DNA, the CDR3 is TGTGCCAGCACCCCGCTCCGGGACGTCCACGAGCAGTACTTC.